The 21 T cell receptor beta chains given below trace back to one sample, sequenced in a study of T cell responses to AZD1222 COVID-19 vaccine. The protocol was immunoSEQ multiplex PCR, while the TCRdb copy is restricted to in-frame clones and leaves out a portion. The sample records roughly 42,000 clones, around three quarters being singletons. The sample in question was peripheral blood, obtained on day 0 of AZD1222 vaccination. These receptors came from an adult in good health.

The chain links TRBV18 to TRBJ2-3; D is ambiguous. Between the trimmed V and J ends, which lost 2 bases and 4 bases, there was a span of 4 bases. The CDR3 totals 12 residues. Germline CDR1 is KGHSH and CDR2 is LQKENI. The CDR3 nucleotides are TGTGCCAGCTCACCAATGGCAGATACGCAGTATTTT. Translated, it gives CASSPMADTQYF.

This chain links TRBV7-3 with TRBJ1-2; possible D gene TRBD1, 5 bases. This CDR3 has 13 residues. The V end lost 3 bases, the J end lost 7 bases, and 12 bases lay between the germline ends. Germline-derived CDR1 and CDR2 are SGHTA and FQGTGA. CDR3 in amino acids: CASSLSQGVGYTF. As DNA, the CDR3 is TGTGCCAGCAGCTTGAGTCAGGGTGTTGGCTACACCTTC. Full variable domain (rest looked up from reference TRBV7-3 and TRBJ1-2): GAGVSQTPSNKVTEKGKYVELRCDPISGHTALYWYRQSLGQGPEFLIYFQGTGAADDSGLPNDRFFAVRPEGSVSTLKIQRTERGDSAVYLCASSLSQGVGYTFGSGTRLTVV.

This rearrangement joins TRBV28 to TRBJ2-7; 11 bases are shared with TRBD2. The germline V gene has CDR1 MDHEN and CDR2 SYDVKM. The ends lost 6 bases at V and 2 bases at J; junction bases unmatched: 6. The CDR3 length is 15 residues. CDR3 bases: TGTGCCAGCAGCCCTATTAGCGGGGGGGCCTACGAGCAGTACTTC. Encoded protein: CASSPISGGAYEQYF.

The genes are TRBV6-5 and TRBJ1-2; D uncertain. Germline CDR1 is MNHEY and CDR2 is SVGAGI. The CDR3 loop spans 13 amino acids. V was cut by 3 bases and J by 7 bases, with 12 bases left in between. The CDR3 loop reads CASSYSVKSGYTF. The CDR3 nucleotides read TGTGCCAGCAGTTATTCCGTGAAGAGTGGCTACACCTTC.

The J gene is TRBJ2-6, the V gene TRBV5-1; D unclear. V gave up 2 bases and J gave up 3 bases, with 9 bases separating them. Germline assignment: CDR1 SGHRS and CDR2 YFSETQ. The CDR3 loop spans 15 amino acids. CDR3 DNA sequence: TGCGCCAGCAGCTTATCTGGGGTTGGGGCCAACGTCCTGACTTTC. Translated, it gives CASSLSGVGANVLTF.

V gene TRBV3-1 (or the pseudogene TRBV3-2) combines with J gene TRBJ2-7; 10 nucleotides line up with TRBD2. CDR1 is LGHDT, CDR2 YNNKEL, per germline (reference sequence). This CDR3 has 15 residues. Trimming at V came to 4 bases and at J to 4 bases, leaving 7 bases not matched to a gene. CDR3 residues: CASSLGASGGYEQYF. The CDR3 nucleotides read TGTGCCAGCAGCCTCGGGGCTAGCGGGGGTTACGAGCAGTACTTC.

This clone appeared a few times. V and J are TRBV27 and TRBJ1-2; the match to TRBD1 covers 7 bases. Germline-derived CDR1 and CDR2 are MNHEY and SMNVEV (reference sequence). The V gene end was trimmed by 6 bases and the J gene end by 2 bases; junction bases not matched to a gene: 3. The CDR3 sequence is 13 residues long. The CDR3 DNA reads TGTGCCAGCAGCCCAGGGGGAAACTATGGCTACACCTTC. It specifies CASSPGGNYGYTF.

The CDR3 bases are TGTGCCAGTAAACAGGGATACAACAATCAGCCCCAGCATTTT. Its protein is CASKQGYNNQPQHF. The V call is TRBV19, the J call TRBJ1-5; D is perhaps TRBD1 (6 bases). V was trimmed by 7 bases and J by 3 bases, leaving 13 bases between them. The CDR3 extends over 14 amino acids. The germline V gene has CDR1 LNHDA and CDR2 SQIVND (reference sequence).

The V gene is TRBV5-4, the J gene TRBJ1-1; TRBD1 matches 10 bases. Per the germline V gene, CDR1 is SGHNT and CDR2 is YYREEE (reference sequence). The V and J ends lost 0 bases and 2 bases, in that order; junction bases with no gene match: 7. The CDR3 sequence is 17 residues long. The chain's CDR3 is CASSLGGTGVLNTEAFF. The DNA for the CDR3 is TGTGCCAGCAGCTTGGGGGGGACAGGGGTGCTTAACACTGAAGCTTTCTTT.

This rearrangement joins TRBV27 to TRBJ2-7, with a weak D call TRBD2 (6 bases). The CDR3 consists of 16 residues. From germline, CDR1 is MNHEY and CDR2 SMNVEV (reference sequence). V was trimmed by 6 bases and J by 3 bases, leaving 21 bases between them. The CDR3 region is CASSSSSASVSYEQYF. CDR3 DNA: TGTGCCAGCAGCTCTTCATCGGCTAGCGTCAGCTACGAGCAGTACTTC.

This clone is a singleton in its sample. The genes are TRBV4-2 and TRBJ1-5; tentative D call: TRBD1 (6 bases). V was pared by 2 bases and J by 3 bases, with 8 bases between. The CDR3 totals 14 residues. Germline CDR1 is LGHNA and CDR2 is YNFKEQ. The CDR3 sequence is CASSQQGNNQPQHF. CDR3 nucleotides: TGTGCCAGCAGCCAACAGGGGAACAATCAGCCCCAGCATTTT.

V is TRBV5-6 and J is TRBJ1-3; D is unclear. V shed 5 bases and J shed 2 bases, with 14 bases lying between them. CDR3 size: 15 residues. CDR1 SGHDT and CDR2 YYEEEE come from the germline V gene. The CDR3 bases are TGTGCCAGCAGTTTGAAAGTCTGGGCTGGAAACACCATATATTTT. Translating gives CASSLKVWAGNTIYF.

This sequence joins TRBV5-6 and TRBJ2-7, with D possibly matching TRBD1 (6 bases). CDR3 length: 13 amino acids. Trimming removed 4 bases from V and 3 bases from J, with 11 bases in between. From germline, CDR1 is SGHDT and CDR2 YYEEEE. Here the CDR3 DNA reads TGTGCCAGCAGCCAGGTAGGGGGCTACGAGCAGTACTTC. As protein: CASSQVGGYEQYF.

The V gene is TRBV2, the J gene TRBJ2-7; D may be TRBD1 (6 bases). The length of the CDR3 is 17 residues. Germline lookup yields CDR1 SNHLY and CDR2 FYNNEI. V lost 0 bases and J lost 0, with 15 bases in between. The CDR3 reads CASSEAGTSQASYEQYF. As DNA, the CDR3 is TGTGCCAGCAGTGAAGCGGGGACATCCCAAGCCTCCTACGAGCAGTACTTC.

This clone turned up a few times. The V call is TRBV2, the J call TRBJ1-6, with D uncertain. This CDR3 has 14 amino acids. Trimming left V 7 bases short and J 9 bases short, with 16 bases between. From germline, CDR1 is SNHLY and CDR2 FYNNEI. The CDR3 coding sequence is TGTGCCAGCACCTCCGAGTTCGGGTCTTCACCCCTCCACTTT. This sequence encodes CASTSEFGSSPLHF. The variable domain in full, completed from reference TRBV2 and TRBJ1-6, reads EPEVTQTPSHQVTQMGQEVILRCVPISNHLYFYWYRQILGQKVEFLVSFYNNEISEKSEIFDDQFSVERPDGSNFTLKIRSTKLEDSAMYFCASTSEFGSSPLHFGNGTRLTVT.

This sequence joins TRBV5-1 and TRBJ1-5; D perhaps matches TRBD1 (5 bases). With 1 base removed from V and 1 base from J, the gap between germline ends came to 9 bases. The germline CDR1 and CDR2 sequences are SGHRS and YFSETQ. CDR3 length: 15 residues. The CDR3 region has the DNA TGCGCCAGCAGCTTGTCGGGGGGAAGCAATCAGCCCCAGCATTTT. It translates to CASSLSGGSNQPQHF. Looking up the rest from reference TRBV5-1 and TRBJ1-5 gives the full variable domain: KAGVTQTPRYLIKTRGQQVTLSCSPISGHRSVSWYQQTPGQGLQFLFEYFSETQRNKGNFPGRFSGRQFSNSRSEMNVSTLELGDSALYLCASSLSGGSNQPQHFGDGTRLSIL.

The rearrangement links TRBV7-3 to TRBJ2-2; D unclear. CDR1 is SGHTA, CDR2 FQGTGA, per germline. V lost 5 bases to trimming and J lost 4 bases, with 5 bases between them. This CDR3 region has 12 residues. The CDR3 loop is CASSRGTGELFF. DNA for the CDR3: TGTGCCAGCAGCCGCGGCACCGGGGAGCTGTTTTTT.

The rearrangement links TRBV5-1 to TRBJ1-5; the D gene is possibly TRBD1 (5 bases). The CDR3 sequence is 16 residues long. V dropped 0 bases and J dropped 0 bases, with 10 bases sitting between them. The germline CDR1 and CDR2 sequences are SGHRS and YFSETQ. CDR3 amino acids: CASSLAGHYSNQPQHF. Written as DNA, the CDR3 is TGCGCCAGCAGCTTGGCCGGACATTATAGCAATCAGCCCCAGCATTTT.

This clone was recorded once. The chain recombines TRBV4-2 with TRBJ1-3; maybe TRBD1 (6 bases). Germline V gives CDR1 LGHNA, CDR2 YNFKEQ. The CDR3 sequence is 17 residues long. With 0 bases removed from V and 4 bases from J, the gap between germline ends came to 16 bases. CDR3 nucleotides: TGTGCCAGCAGCCAAGAAAGGGAGGGGGGTGAAGGAAACACCATATATTTT. Protein sequence: CASSQEREGGEGNTIYF.

CDR3 DNA sequence: TGCGCCAGCAGTGGGCGGGACTCTGGAAACACCATATATTTT. Its translation is CASSGRDSGNTIYF. The rearrangement joins TRBV10-2 to TRBJ1-3, with no clear D. Germline lookup yields CDR1 WSHSY and CDR2 SAAADI. CDR3 length equals 14 residues. With 4 bases removed from V and 0 bases from J, the gap between germline ends came to 7 bases.

The sample holds one count of this clone. This chain connects TRBV6-2 or TRBV6-3 to TRBJ2-5; D is perhaps TRBD2 (6 bases). Germline V gives CDR1 MNHEY, CDR2 SVGEGT. This CDR3 is built from 13 residues. The V gene lost 2 bases and the J gene lost 3 bases, with 7 bases spanning the gap. The CDR3 region has the DNA TGTGCCAGCAGTTACGGACTAAAAGAGACCCAGTACTTC. Translation gives CASSYGLKETQYF.